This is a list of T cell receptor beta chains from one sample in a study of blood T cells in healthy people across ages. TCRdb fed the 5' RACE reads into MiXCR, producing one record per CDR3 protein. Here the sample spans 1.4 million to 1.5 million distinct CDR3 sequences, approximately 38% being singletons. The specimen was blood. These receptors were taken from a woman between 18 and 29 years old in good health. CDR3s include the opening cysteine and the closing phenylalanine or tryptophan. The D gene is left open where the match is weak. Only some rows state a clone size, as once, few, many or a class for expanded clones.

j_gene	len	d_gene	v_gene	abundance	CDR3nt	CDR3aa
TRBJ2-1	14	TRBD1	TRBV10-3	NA	TGTGCCACAACCCGGGACAGGGGGTTAAATGAGCAGTTCTTC	CATTRDRGLNEQFF
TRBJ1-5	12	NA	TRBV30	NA	TGTGCCTGGAGTGATAGCAATCAGCCCCAGCATTTT	CAWSDSNQPQHF
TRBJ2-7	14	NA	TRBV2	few	TGTGCCAGCAAAGGTGCACTCTCCAGCGATGAGCAGTACTTC	CASKGALSSDEQYF
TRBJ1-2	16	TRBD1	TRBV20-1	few	TGCAGTGCTCATCCTCCCGGGACAGGGGCTTCCTATGGCTACACCTTC	CSAHPPGTGASYGYTF
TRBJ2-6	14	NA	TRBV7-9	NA	TGTGCCTACCATATGAGGCCAGATACGAACGTCCTGACTTTC	CAYHMRPDTNVLTF
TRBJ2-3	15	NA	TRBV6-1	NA	TGTGCCAGCAGTGATCGGGCGCGCGCCACAGATACGCAGTATTTT	CASSDRARATDTQYF
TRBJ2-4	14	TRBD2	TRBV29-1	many	TGCAGCGTTGTAGCGGGAGGGGCCAAAAACATTCAGTACTTC	CSVVAGGAKNIQYF
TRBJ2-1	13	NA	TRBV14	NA	TGTGCCAGCAGCCAAGTACTTGGGAATGAGCAGTTCTTC	CASSQVLGNEQFF
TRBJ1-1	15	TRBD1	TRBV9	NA	TGTGCCAGCAGCCCCTCGGACAGGTTGAACACTGAAGCTTTCTTT	CASSPSDRLNTEAFF
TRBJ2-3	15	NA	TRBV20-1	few	TGCAGTGCCACGGGAGCGGGCCTTAGCACAGATACGCAGTATTTT	CSATGAGLSTDTQYF
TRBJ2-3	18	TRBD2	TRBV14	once	TGTGCCAGCAGCCGAAGAGGGGCTAGCGGGGCTAGCACAGATACGCAGTATTTT	CASSRRGASGASTDTQYF
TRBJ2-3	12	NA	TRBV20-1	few	TGCAGTGCTCCGTCTGACACAGATACGCAGTATTTT	CSAPSDTDTQYF
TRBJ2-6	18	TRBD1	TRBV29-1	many	TGCAGCGTGGCAACCGGGACAGGGTCCTCCTCTGGGGCCAACGTCCTGACTTTC	CSVATGTGSSSGANVLTF
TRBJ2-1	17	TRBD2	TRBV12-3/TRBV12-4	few	TGTGCCAGCAGTTCCCCCACTGGGGCGGGAGATGGCAATGAGCAGTTCTTC	CASSSPTGAGDGNEQFF
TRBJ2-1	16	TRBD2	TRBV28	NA	TGTGCCAGCAGTTTAGCGGCTAGCGGGGGGAGGAATGAGCAGTTCTTC	CASSLAASGGRNEQFF
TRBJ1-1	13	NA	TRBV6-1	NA	TGTGCCAGCAGTGCAACTATTAGGGTTGAAGCTTTCTTT	CASSATIRVEAFF
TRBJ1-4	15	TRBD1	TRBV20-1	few	TGCAGTGCTACCCGACAGGGTGCAACTAATGAAAAACTGTTTTTT	CSATRQGATNEKLFF
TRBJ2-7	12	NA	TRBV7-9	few	TGTGCCAGCTCAAATGGGGGAAACGAGCAGTACTTC	CASSNGGNEQYF
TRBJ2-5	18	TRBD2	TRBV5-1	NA	TGCGCCAGCAGCCTGGCGGGCCATGGACTAGGGTCCCAAGAGACCCAGTACTTC	CASSLAGHGLGSQETQYF
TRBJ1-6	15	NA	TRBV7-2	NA	TGTGCCAGCAGCTTATCGGCACGGGGGAATTCACCCCTCCACTTT	CASSLSARGNSPLHF
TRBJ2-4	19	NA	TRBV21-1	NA	TGTGCCAGCACCAAAAAGGACAGGGTCTTTGAGCTAGCCAAAAACATTCAGTACTTC	CASTKKDRVFELAKNIQYF
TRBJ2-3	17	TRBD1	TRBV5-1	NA	TGCGCCAGCAGCTTGAGGACAAGACAGGGAAGCACAGATACGCAGTATTTT	CASSLRTRQGSTDTQYF
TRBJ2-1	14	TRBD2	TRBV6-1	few	TGTGCCAGCCTCTCTAGCGGGAGAGGGTATGAGCAGTTCTTC	CASLSSGRGYEQFF
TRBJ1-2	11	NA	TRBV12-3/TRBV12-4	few	TGTGCCAGCACTCGGTCCTATGGCTACACCTTC	CASTRSYGYTF
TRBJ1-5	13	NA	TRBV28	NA	TGTGCCTGCAGTCCGGGACTCAATCAGCCCCAGCATTTT	CACSPGLNQPQHF
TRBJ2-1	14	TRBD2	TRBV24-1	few	TGTGCCACCAGTGATCCGAACCCGACTAGCGAGCAGTTCTTC	CATSDPNPTSEQFF
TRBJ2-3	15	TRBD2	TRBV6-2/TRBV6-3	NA	TGTGCCAGCAGTTACGCGGGGGTCATGGGAGATACGCAGTATTTT	CASSYAGVMGDTQYF
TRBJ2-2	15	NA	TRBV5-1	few	TGCGCCAGCAGCTATCAAGCGCCGAACACCGGGGAGCTGTTTTTT	CASSYQAPNTGELFF
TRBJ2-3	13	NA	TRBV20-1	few	TGCAGTGCTAGGGTCCTATCTTCAGATACGCAGTATTTT	CSARVLSSDTQYF
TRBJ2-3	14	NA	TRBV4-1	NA	TGCGCCAGCAGCCAAGGACAGCGCACAGATACGCAGTATTTT	CASSQGQRTDTQYF
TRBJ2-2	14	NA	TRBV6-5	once	TGTGCCAGCAGGCTTGGGGGCGTCAGCGGGGAGCTGTTTTTT	CASRLGGVSGELFF
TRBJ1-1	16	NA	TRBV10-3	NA	TGTGCCATCAGTGAGTCTGTCGGGAGGGCGAACACTGAAGCTTTCTTT	CAISESVGRANTEAFF
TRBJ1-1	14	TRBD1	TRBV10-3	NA	TGTGCCATCGGGGAGGGGGCAGGGAACACTGAAGCTTTCTTT	CAIGEGAGNTEAFF
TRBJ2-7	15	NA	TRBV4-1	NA	TGCGCCAGCAGCCAGACGGCGACAGGAACGTACGAGCAGTACTTC	CASSQTATGTYEQYF
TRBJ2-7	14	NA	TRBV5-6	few	TGTGCCAGCAGCGAACTTAGTCCGCCCTACGAGCAGTACTTC	CASSELSPPYEQYF
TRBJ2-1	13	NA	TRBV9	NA	TGTGCCAGCAGCGTAGAACAGAACAATGAGCAGTTCTTC	CASSVEQNNEQFF
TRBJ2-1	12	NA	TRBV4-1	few	TGCGCCAGCAGCCCCCCGGACCCTAACCAGTTCTTC	CASSPPDPNQFF
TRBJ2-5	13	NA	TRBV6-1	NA	TGTGCCAGCAGTGAATCGGTCGGAGAGACCCAGTACTTC	CASSESVGETQYF
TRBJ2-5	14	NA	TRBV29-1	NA	TGCAGCGTTGATGGGGTGGCAGATCAAGAGACCCAGTACTTC	CSVDGVADQETQYF
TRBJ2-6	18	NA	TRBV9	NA	TGTGCCAGCAGCGCCAGGACATTTACAGATTCTGGGGCCAACGTCCTGACTTTC	CASSARTFTDSGANVLTF
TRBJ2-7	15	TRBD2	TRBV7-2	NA	TGTGCCAGCAGCCGTTCGACTAGCCAGAGCTACGAGCAGTACTTC	CASSRSTSQSYEQYF
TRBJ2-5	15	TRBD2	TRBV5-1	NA	TGCGCCAGCAGCTTGGAGACTAGCTGGCAAGAGACCCAGTACTTC	CASSLETSWQETQYF
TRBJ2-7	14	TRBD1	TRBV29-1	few	TGCAGCGTTGGGGCGGGACAGGCGACCTACGAGCAGTACTTC	CSVGAGQATYEQYF
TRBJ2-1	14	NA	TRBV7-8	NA	TGTGCCAGCAGCTTGAGTAGGTTGGGGAATGAGCAGTTCTTC	CASSLSRLGNEQFF
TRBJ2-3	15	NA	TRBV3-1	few	TGTGCCAGCAGCCAAGATGTTGGCTACACAGATACGCAGTATTTT	CASSQDVGYTDTQYF
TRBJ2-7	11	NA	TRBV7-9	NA	TGTGCCAGCACCCCCCTCCCCGAGCAGTACTTC	CASTPLPEQYF
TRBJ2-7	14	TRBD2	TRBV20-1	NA	TGCAGTGCTAGAGAGCAGCGGGGGGCATACGAGCAGTACTTC	CSAREQRGAYEQYF
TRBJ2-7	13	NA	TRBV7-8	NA	TGTGCCAGCAGCGTGCAGGGGTCAGGCGAGCAGTACTTC	CASSVQGSGEQYF
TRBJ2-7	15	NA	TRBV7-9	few	TGTGCCAGCAGCTTAGATGCGTCTGGCTTCTACGAGCAGTACTTC	CASSLDASGFYEQYF
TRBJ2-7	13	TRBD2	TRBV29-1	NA	TGCAGCGTGAGACTAGCGGGAGCGAGAGAGCAGTACTTC	CSVRLAGAREQYF
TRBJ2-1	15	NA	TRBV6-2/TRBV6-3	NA	TGTGCCAGCGGTTACCGGGACTCCGATTACAATGAGCAGTTCTTC	CASGYRDSDYNEQFF
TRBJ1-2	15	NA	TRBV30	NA	TGTGCCTGGCGAGAACCCTCTTGGAGGGGGGATGGCTACACCTTC	CAWREPSWRGDGYTF
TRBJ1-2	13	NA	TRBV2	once	TGTGCCAGCAGTGATAGAGATCCCGGTGGCTACACCTTC	CASSDRDPGGYTF
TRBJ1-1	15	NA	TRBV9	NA	TGTGCCAGCAACGAGGGTCACAATATGAACACTGAAGCTTTCTTT	CASNEGHNMNTEAFF